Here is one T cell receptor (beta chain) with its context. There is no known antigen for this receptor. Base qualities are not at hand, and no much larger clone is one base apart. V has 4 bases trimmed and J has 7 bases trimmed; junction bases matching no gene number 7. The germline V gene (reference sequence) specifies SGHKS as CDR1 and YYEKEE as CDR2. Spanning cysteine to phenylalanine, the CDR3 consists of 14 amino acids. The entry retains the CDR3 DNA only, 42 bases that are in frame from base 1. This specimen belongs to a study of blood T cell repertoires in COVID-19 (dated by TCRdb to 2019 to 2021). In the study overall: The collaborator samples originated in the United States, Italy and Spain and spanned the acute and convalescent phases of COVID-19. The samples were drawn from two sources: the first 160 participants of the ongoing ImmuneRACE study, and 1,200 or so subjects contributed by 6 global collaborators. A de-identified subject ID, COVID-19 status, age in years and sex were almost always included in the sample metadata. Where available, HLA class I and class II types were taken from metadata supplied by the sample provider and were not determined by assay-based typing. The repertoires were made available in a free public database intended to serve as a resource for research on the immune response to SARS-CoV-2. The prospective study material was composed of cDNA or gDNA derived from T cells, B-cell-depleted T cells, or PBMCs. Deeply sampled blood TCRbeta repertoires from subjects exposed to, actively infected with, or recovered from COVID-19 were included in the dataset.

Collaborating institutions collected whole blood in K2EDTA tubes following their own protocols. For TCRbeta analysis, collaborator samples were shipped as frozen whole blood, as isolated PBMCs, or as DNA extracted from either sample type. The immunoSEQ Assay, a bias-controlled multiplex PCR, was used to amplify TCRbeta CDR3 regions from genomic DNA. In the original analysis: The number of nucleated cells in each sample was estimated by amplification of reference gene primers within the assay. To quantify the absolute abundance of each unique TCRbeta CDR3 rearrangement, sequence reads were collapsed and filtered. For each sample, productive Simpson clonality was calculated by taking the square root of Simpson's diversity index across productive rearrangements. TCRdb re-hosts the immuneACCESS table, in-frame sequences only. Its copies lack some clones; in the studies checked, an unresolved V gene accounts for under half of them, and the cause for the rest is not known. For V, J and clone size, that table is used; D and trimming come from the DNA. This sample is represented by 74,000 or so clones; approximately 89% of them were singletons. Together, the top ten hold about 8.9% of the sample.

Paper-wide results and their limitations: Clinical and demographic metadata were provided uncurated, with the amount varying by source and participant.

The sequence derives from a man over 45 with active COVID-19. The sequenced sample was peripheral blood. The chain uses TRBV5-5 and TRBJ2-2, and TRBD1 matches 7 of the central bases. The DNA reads TGTGCCAGCAGCCCCCTGGGACAGTACGGGGAGCTGTTTTTT. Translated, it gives CASSPLGQYGELFF.